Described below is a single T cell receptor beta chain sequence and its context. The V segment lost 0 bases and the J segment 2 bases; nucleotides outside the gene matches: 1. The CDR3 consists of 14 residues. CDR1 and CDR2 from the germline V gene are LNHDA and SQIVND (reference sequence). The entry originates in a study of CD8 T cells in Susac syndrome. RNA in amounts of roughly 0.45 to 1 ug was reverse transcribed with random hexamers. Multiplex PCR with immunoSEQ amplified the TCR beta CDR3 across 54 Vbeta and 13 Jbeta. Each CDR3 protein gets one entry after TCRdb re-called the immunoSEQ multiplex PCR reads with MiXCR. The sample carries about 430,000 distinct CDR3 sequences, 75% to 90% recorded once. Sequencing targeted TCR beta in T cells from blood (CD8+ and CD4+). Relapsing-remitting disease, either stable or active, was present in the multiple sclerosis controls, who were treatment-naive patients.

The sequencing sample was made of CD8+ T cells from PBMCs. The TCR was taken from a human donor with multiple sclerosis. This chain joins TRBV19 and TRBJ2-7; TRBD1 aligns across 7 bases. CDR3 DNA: TGTGCCAGTAGTATAGATGACAGGGCCTACGAGCAGTACTTC. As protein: CASSIDDRAYEQYF.